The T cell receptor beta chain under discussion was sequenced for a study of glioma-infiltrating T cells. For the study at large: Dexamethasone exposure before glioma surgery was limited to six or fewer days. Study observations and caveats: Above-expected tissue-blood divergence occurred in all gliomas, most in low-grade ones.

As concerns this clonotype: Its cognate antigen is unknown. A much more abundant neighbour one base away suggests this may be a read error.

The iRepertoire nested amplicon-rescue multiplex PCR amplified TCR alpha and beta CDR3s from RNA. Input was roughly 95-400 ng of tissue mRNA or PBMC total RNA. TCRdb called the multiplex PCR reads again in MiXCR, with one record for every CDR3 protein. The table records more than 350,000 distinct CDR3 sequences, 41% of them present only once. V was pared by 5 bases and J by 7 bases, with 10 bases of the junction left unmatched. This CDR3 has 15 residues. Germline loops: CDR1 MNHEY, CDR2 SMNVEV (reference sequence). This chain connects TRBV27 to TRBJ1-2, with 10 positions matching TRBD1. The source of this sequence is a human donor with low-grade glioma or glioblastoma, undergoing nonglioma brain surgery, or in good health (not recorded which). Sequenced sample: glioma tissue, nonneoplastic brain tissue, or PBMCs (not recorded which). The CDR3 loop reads CASSPSGTGAPGYTF. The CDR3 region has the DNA TGTGCCAGCAGTCCATCCGGGACAGGGGCGCCTGGCTACACCTTC.